These 14 T cell receptor beta chains share one sample of origin, sequenced in a study of shared clonotypes between healthy human individuals. The repertoire was sequenced with immunoSEQ multiplex PCR; TCRdb's copy has only in-frame clones and lacks some. In the table there are around 690,000 clones, about 90% of which are singletons. Sequencing was carried out using memory CD8+ T cells from PBMCs. Described subset: CD45RO+ cells pooled with CCR7-negative TemRA cells. The receptor set was obtained from a man aged 18-30 years in good health. Some clones in this sample may be carry-over from other donors' samples.

J is TRBJ1-2 and V is TRBV11-2; D not resolved. Germline loops: CDR1 SGHAT, CDR2 FQNNGV. V shed 7 bases and J shed 7 bases, with 13 bases lying between them. The CDR3 has 12 amino acids. CDR3: CASTHPSGGYTF. CDR3 DNA sequence: TGTGCCAGCACCCATCCTAGTGGTGGCTACACCTTC.

This rearrangement joins TRBV5-6 to TRBJ2-5; D not resolved. Per the germline V gene, CDR1 is SGHDT and CDR2 is YYEEEE. V was pared by 2 bases and J by 0 bases, with 8 bases between. The CDR3 consists of 14 residues. CDR3 loop: CASSLTSNQETQYF. The CDR3 coding sequence is TGTGCCAGCAGCTTAACATCTAACCAAGAGACCCAGTACTTC.

The V call is TRBV29-1, the J call TRBJ2-3, with 9 nucleotides matching TRBD1. Trimming took 0 bases from V and 3 from J; bases not matched to a gene: 7. This CDR3 region has 16 residues. CDR1 is SQVTM, CDR2 ANQGSEA, per germline. Here the CDR3 DNA reads TGCAGCGTTGAAGAGGGGACAGGGACGAGAACAGATACGCAGTATTTT. Translated, it gives CSVEEGTGTRTDTQYF.

This clone appeared once. CDR3 bases: TGTGCCAGCAGCCTACAGGGTAACAATGAGCAGTTCTTC. It codes for CASSLQGNNEQFF. V is TRBV28 and J is TRBJ2-1; D may be TRBD1 (6 bases). The V gene's germline CDR1 is MDHEN and CDR2 SYDVKM. This CDR3 has 13 residues. V lost 6 bases and J lost 5, with 11 bases in between.

A single count supports this clone. The V call is TRBV6-5, the J call TRBJ2-1; unclear D gene. Germline V CDR1 and CDR2: MNHEY, SVGAGI. The CDR3 length is 14 residues. The germline V and J ends were trimmed by 0 bases and 8 bases, with 11 bases remaining between them. CDR3 loop: CASSYSTRSDEQFF. CDR3 bases: TGTGCCAGCAGTTACTCGACAAGATCGGATGAGCAGTTCTTC.

CDR3: CASSLAPPGGTEAFF. For the CDR3, the DNA is TGCGCCAGCAGCTTGGCCCCCCCGGGAGGGACTGAAGCTTTCTTT. This chain connects TRBV5-1 to TRBJ1-1; D not certain. The ends were cut back, 0 bases at V and 5 bases at J, with 14 bases in the middle. Germline V gives CDR1 SGHRS, CDR2 YFSETQ. This CDR3 is 15 amino acids long.

This chain links TRBV6-5 with TRBJ2-2; no clear D. V lost 3 bases, J lost 3 bases, and 5 bases lay in between. Germline-derived CDR1 and CDR2 are MNHEY and SVGAGI. The CDR3 loop spans 13 amino acids. Here the CDR3 reads CASSYGDTGELFF. The CDR3 DNA sequence: TGTGCCAGCAGTTATGGAGACACCGGGGAGCTGTTTTTT.

V gene TRBV9 combines with J gene TRBJ2-7; D is uncertain. Trimming stripped 4 bases from V and 2 bases from J, with 10 bases between. The CDR3 runs to 13 residues. CDR1 is SGDLS and CDR2 is YYNGEE in the germline V gene. CDR3 amino acids: CASSISGTYEQYF. CDR3 in DNA: TGTGCCAGCAGCATATCCGGCACCTACGAGCAGTACTTC.

The chain has TRBV19 and TRBJ2-7; TRBD2 matches 12 bases. The germline V gene has CDR1 LNHDA and CDR2 SQIVND (reference sequence). The CDR3 runs 16 residues. J was trimmed by 0 bases and V by 5 bases; bases with no gene match: 5. The CDR3 DNA is TGTGCCAGTAGTTGGACTAGCGGGGAATTCTCCTACGAGCAGTACTTC. Amino acids: CASSWTSGEFSYEQYF.

V is TRBV4-3 and J is TRBJ2-1; D gene uncertain. Per germline, CDR1 LGHNA and CDR2 YSLEER. The V end was cut by 0 bases, the J end by 4 bases, with 10 bases between. The CDR3 consists of 15 residues. The CDR3 region is CASSQDPTKYNEQFF. The CDR3 coding sequence is TGCGCCAGCAGCCAAGATCCCACAAAATACAATGAGCAGTTCTTC.

V usage is TRBV7-3 and J usage is TRBJ2-7, with D possibly TRBD2 on 5 matching bases. In germline, CDR1 is SGHTA, CDR2 FQGTGA. Trimming took off 1 base at V and 6 bases at J, with 10 bases between the two ends. This CDR3 is built from 13 residues. The CDR3 is CASSLILAGEQYF. CDR3 bases: TGTGCCAGCAGCTTAATCCTAGCCGGCGAGCAGTACTTC.

This clone has just a few counts. V and J are TRBV15 and TRBJ1-2; the D is unclear. The CDR3 totals 13 residues. CDR1 is LNHNV, CDR2 YYDKDF, per germline (reference sequence). V lost 5 bases, J lost 7 bases, and 14 bases lay in between. The CDR3 region has the DNA TGTGCCACCAGCCATGTGAGTGCGTCTGGCTACACCTTC. Translated: CATSHVSASGYTF.

The chain is built from TRBV27 and TRBJ1-5; D ambiguous. Germline V gives CDR1 MNHEY, CDR2 SMNVEV (reference sequence). V dropped 3 bases and J dropped 5 bases, with 8 bases sitting between them. The CDR3 loop spans 13 amino acids. The CDR3 protein is CASSLGPYQPQHF. The CDR3 nucleotides read TGTGCCAGCAGTTTGGGCCCGTATCAGCCCCAGCATTTT.

V and J are TRBV11-3 and TRBJ2-3, with TRBD1 matching 7 bases. This CDR3 region has 14 residues. Losses at the gene ends were 5 bases for V and 4 bases for J; bases not matched to a gene: 6. Germline CDR1 SGHNT, CDR2 YENEEA. The CDR3 region has the DNA TGTGCCAGCAGCATGACAGGGTACCCAGATACGCAGTATTTT. This gives the protein CASSMTGYPDTQYF. Full variable domain (missing parts from reference TRBV11-3 and TRBJ2-3): EAGVVQSPRYKIIEKKQPVAFWCNPISGHNTLYWYLQNLGQGPELLIRYENEEAVDDSQLPKDRFSAERLKGVDSTLKIQPAELGDSAVYLCASSMTGYPDTQYFGPGTRLTVL.